This entry concerns a single T cell receptor beta chain. What it recognizes is unknown. Between the trimmed V and J ends, which lost 0 bases and 2 bases, there was a span of 5 bases. The CDR3 is 13 residues long. Germline V gene lookup returns CDR1 SEHNR and CDR2 FQNEAQ (reference sequence). Constant-segment primers and 5'RACE yielded cDNA libraries for TCR alpha and TCR beta, each carrying sample barcodes and UMIs. TCRdb independently ran MiXCR on the 5' RACE reads; one entry per CDR3 protein. The top ten hold 11% to 15% of the sample, which has roughly 150,000 distinct CDR3 sequences, roughly 15% seen once. This entry is derived from a study of T-cell memory formation after mild COVID-19. Background on the study: TCR clusters were mostly donor specific. General study points: Contracting CD4+ clones were located mainly in CM and EM, and CD8+ clones in EMRA. There was a balanced CD4/CD8 profile in clones contracting day 15 to 85, and later expanders leaned CD4+.

This receptor was obtained from an adult woman who had mild COVID-19 (a few samples of this study predate the infection). Cell type and time point are not known. This rearrangement joins TRBV7-9 to TRBJ2-7; D remains unclear. The material sequenced was PBMCs or a T cell subset sorted from them (not recorded which). DNA for the CDR3: TGTGCCAGCAGCTTAGCGAATACCTACGAGCAGTACTTC. Its protein product is CASSLANTYEQYF.